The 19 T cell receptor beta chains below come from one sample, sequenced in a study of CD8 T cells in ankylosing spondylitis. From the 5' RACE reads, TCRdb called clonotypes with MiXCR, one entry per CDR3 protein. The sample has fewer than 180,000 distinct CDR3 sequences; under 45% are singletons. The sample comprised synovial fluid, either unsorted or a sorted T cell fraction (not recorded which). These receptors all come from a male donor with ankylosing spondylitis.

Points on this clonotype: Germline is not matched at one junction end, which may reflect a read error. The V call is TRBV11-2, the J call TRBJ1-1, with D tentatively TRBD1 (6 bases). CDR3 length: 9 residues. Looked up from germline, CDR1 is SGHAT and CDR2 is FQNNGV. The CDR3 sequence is CASSSRGPF. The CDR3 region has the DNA TGTGCCAGCAGCTCCCGGGGGCCTTTT.

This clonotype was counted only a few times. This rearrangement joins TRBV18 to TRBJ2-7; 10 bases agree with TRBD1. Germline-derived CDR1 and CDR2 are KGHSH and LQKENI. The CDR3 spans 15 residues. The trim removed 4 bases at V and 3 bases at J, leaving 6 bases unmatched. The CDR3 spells CASSLTGTGDYEQYF. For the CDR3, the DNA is TGTGCCAGCTCACTAACCGGGACAGGGGACTACGAGCAGTACTTC.

The CDR3 sequence: CASSQRLSFGEQFF. CDR3 in DNA: TGTGCCAGCAGTCAACGTTTGTCGTTTGGTGAGCAGTTCTTC. The genes are TRBV28 and TRBJ2-1, with D unresolved. CDR3 length: 14 residues. The germline V and J ends were trimmed by 5 bases and 9 bases, with 17 bases remaining between them. Germline CDR1 is MDHEN and CDR2 is SYDVKM.

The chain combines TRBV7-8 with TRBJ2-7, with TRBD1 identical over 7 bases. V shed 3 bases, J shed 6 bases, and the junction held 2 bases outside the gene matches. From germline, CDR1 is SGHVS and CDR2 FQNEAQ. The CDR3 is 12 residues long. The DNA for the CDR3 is TGTGCCAGCAGCTTTACAGGGGTCGAGCAGTACTTC. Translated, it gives CASSFTGVEQYF.

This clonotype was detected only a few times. The CDR3 region has the DNA TGTGCCAGCTCACCACGACGGCAGGGAAACACCATATATTTT. It translates to CASSPRRQGNTIYF. The V and J genes are TRBV18 and TRBJ1-3; D uncertain. The CDR3 consists of 14 residues. Germline V gene sequence: CDR1 KGHSH, CDR2 LQKENI. Trimming took off 1 base at V and 4 bases at J, with 8 bases between the two ends.

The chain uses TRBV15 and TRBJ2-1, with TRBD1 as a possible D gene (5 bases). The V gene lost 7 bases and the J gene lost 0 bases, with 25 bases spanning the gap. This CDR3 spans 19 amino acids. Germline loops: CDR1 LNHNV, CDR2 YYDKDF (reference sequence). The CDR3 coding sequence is TGTGCCACCATCGTAGGGGTAATTGAAGGGATGGCCTCCTACAATGAGCAGTTCTTC. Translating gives CATIVGVIEGMASYNEQFF.

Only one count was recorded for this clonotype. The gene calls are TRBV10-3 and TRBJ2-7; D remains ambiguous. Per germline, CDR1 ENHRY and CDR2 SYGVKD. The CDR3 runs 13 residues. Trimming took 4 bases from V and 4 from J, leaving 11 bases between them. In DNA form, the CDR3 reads TGTGCCATCAGTGTGGTCAGACAATACGAGCAGTACTTC. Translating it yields CAISVVRQYEQYF.

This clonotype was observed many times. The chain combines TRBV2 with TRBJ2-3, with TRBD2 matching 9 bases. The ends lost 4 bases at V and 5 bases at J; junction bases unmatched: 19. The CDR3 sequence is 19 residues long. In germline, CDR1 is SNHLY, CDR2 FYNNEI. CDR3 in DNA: TGTGCCAGCAGTGGCAACCTCCCTTCCGGCGGGGGGGTGGTAGATACGCAGTATTTT. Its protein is CASSGNLPSGGGVVDTQYF.

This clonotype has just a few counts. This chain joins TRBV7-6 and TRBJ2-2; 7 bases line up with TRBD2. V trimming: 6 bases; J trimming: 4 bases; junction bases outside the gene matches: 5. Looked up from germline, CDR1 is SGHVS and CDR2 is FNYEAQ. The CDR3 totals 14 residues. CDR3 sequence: CASRAGSGTGELFF. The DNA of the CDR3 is TGTGCCAGCAGAGCGGGATCCGGCACCGGGGAGCTGTTTTTT.

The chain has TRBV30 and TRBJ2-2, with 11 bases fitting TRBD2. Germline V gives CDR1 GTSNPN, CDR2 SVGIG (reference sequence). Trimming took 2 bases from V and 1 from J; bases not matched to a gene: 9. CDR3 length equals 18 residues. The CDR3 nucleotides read TGTGCCTGGAGTTCGTGGTTAGCGGGGGGGCGGAACACCGGGGAGCTGTTTTTT. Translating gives CAWSSWLAGGRNTGELFF. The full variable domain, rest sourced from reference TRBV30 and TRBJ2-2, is SQTIHQWPATLVQPVGSPLSLECTVEGTSNPNLYWYRQAAGRGLQLLFYSVGIGQISSEVPQNLSASRPQDRQFILSSKKLLLSDSGFYLCAWSSWLAGGRNTGELFFGEGSRLTVL.

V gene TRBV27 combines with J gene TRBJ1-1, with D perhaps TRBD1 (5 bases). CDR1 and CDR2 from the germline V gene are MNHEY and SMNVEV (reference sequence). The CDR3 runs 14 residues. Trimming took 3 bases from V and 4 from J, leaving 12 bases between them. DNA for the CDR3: TGTGCCAGCAGTTTGGGGGGGAGGACCACTGAAGCTTTCTTT. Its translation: CASSLGGRTTEAFF.

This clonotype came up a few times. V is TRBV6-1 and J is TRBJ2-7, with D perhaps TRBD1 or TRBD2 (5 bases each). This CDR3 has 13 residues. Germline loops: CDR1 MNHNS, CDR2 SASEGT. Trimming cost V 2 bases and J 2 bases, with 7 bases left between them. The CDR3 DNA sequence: TGTGCCAGCAGTGAACTGGGGGCCTACGAGCAGTACTTC. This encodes CASSELGAYEQYF.

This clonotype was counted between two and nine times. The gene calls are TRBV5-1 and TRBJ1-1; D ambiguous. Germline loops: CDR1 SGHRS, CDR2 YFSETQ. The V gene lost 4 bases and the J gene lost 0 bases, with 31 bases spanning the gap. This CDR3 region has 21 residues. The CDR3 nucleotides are TGCGCCAGCAGCCGCATAAAGTTCTCGAATGAGCAGCCCGACATGAACACTGAAGCTTTCTTT. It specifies CASSRIKFSNEQPDMNTEAFF.

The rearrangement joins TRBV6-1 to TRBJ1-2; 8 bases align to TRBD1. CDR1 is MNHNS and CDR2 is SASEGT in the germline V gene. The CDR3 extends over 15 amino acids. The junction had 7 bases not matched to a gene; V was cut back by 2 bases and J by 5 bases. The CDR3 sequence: CASSELAGGAYGYTF. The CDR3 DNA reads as TGTGCCAGCAGTGAACTCGCAGGGGGCGCTTATGGCTACACCTTC.

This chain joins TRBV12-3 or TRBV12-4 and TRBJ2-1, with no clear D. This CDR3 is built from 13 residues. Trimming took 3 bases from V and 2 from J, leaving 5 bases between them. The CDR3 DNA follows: TGTGCCAGCAGTTTTAGTGCCTACAATGAGCAGTTCTTC. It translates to CASSFSAYNEQFF.

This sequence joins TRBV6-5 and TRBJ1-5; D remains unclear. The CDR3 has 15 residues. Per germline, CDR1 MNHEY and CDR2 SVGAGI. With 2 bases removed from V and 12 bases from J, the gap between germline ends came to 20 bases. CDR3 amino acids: CASSYRAGRGGVQHF. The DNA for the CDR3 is TGTGCCAGCAGTTACCGGGCGGGAAGAGGCGGGGTCCAGCATTTT.

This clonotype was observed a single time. CDR3 amino acids: CAISESGGVAETQYF. Written as DNA, the CDR3 is TGTGCCATCAGTGAGTCAGGAGGGGTTGCGGAGACCCAGTACTTC. The rearrangement uses TRBV10-3 and TRBJ2-5; the D gene is possibly TRBD2 (6 bases). The CDR3 consists of 15 residues. Looked up from germline, CDR1 is ENHRY and CDR2 is SYGVKD. V lost 0 bases and J lost 5, with 13 bases in between.

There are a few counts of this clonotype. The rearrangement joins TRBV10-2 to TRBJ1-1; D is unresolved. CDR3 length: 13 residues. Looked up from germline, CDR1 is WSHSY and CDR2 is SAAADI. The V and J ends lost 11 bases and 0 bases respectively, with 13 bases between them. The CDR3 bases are TGCGCCCCAAAAAAGGGATTGAACACTGAAGCTTTCTTT. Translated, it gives CAPKKGLNTEAFF.

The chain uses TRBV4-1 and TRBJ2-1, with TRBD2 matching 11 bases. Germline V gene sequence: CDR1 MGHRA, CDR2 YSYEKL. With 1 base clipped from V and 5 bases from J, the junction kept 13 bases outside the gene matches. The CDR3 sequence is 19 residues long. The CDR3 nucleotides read TGCGCCAGCAGCCAAGTGCCCCGGCAGGTAGCGGGGGGGAACAATGAGCAGTTCTTC. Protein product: CASSQVPRQVAGGNNEQFF.